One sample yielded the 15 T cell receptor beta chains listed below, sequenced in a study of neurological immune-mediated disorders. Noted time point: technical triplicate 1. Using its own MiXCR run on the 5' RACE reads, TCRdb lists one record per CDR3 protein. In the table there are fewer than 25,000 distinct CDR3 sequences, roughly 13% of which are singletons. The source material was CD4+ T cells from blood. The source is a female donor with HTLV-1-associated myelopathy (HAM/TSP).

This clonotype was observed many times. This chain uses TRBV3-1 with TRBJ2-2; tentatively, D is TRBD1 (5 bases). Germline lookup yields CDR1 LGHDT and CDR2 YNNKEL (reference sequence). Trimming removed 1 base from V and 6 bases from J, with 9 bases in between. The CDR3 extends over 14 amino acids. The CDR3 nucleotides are TGTGCCAGCAGCCAAGCCAGGGTTTCCGGGGAGCTGTTTTTT. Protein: CASSQARVSGELFF.

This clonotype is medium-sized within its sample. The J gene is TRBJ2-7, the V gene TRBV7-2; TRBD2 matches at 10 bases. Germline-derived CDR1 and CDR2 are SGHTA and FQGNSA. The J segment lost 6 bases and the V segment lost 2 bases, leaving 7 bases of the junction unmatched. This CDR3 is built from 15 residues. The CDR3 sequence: CASSLLAGDRFEQYF. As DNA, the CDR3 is TGTGCCAGCAGCTTACTAGCGGGGGACCGTTTCGAGCAGTACTTC. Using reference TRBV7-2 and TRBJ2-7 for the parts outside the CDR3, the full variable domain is GAGVSQSPSNKVTEKGKDVELRCDPISGHTALYWYRQSLGQGLEFLIYFQGNSAPDKSGLPSDRFSAERTGGSVSTLTIQRTQQEDSAVYLCASSLLAGDRFEQYFGPGTRLTVT.

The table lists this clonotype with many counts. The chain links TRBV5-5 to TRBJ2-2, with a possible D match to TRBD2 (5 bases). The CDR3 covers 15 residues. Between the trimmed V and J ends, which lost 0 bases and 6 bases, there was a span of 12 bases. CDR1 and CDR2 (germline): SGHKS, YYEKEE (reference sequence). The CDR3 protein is CASSLAGERAGELFF. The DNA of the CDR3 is TGTGCCAGCAGCTTGGCCGGAGAGAGGGCCGGGGAGCTGTTTTTT. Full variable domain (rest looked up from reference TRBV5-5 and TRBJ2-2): DAGVTQSPTHLIKTRGQQVTLRCSPISGHKSVSWYQQVLGQGPQFIFQYYEKEERGRGNFPDRFSARQFPNYSSELNVNALLLGDSALYLCASSLAGERAGELFFGEGSRLTVL.

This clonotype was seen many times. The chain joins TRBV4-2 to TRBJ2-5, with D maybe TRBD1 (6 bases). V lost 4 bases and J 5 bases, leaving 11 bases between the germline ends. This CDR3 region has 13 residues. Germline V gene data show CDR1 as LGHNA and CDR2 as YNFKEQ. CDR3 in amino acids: CASSPDSRETQYF. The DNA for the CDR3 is TGTGCCAGCAGCCCGGACAGTAGGGAGACCCAGTACTTC.

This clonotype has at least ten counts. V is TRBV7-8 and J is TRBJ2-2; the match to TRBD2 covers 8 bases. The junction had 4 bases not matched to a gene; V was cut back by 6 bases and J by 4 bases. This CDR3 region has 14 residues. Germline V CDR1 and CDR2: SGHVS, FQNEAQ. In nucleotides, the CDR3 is TGTGCCAGCAGACGGGGGGGAGGCACCGGGGAGCTGTTTTTT. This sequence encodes CASRRGGGTGELFF.

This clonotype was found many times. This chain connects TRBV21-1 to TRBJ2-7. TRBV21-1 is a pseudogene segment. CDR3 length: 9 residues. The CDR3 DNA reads TGTCCGTTAGACTACGAGCAGTACTTC. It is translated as CPLDYEQYF.

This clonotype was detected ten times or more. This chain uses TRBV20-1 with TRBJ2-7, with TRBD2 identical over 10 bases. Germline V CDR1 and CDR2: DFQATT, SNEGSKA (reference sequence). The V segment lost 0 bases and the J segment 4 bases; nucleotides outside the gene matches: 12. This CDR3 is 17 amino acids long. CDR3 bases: TGCAGTGCTAGAGATCCCGTCCCTAGCGGGGGAAAATACGAGCAGTACTTC. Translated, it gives CSARDPVPSGGKYEQYF.

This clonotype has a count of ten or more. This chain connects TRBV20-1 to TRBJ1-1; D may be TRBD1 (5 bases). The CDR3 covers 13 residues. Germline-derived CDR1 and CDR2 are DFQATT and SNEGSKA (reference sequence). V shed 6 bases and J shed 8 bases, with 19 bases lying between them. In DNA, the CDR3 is TGCAGTGCCACCCGGGGGGGATTCCTGGAAGCTTTCTTT. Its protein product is CSATRGGFLEAFF.

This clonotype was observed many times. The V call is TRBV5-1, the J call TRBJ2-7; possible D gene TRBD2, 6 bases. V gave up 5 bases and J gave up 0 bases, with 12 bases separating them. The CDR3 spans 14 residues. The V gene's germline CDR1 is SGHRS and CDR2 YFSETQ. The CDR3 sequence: CASRVSGDSYEQYF. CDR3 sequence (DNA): TGCGCCAGCAGGGTGTCGGGAGACTCCTACGAGCAGTACTTC. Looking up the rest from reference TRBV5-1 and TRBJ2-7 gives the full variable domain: KAGVTQTPRYLIKTRGQQVTLSCSPISGHRSVSWYQQTPGQGLQFLFEYFSETQRNKGNFPGRFSGRQFSNSRSEMNVSTLELGDSALYLCASRVSGDSYEQYFGPGTRLTVT.

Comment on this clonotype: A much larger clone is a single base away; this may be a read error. CDR3 protein: CTSSMTGRLTEAFF. In DNA, the CDR3 is TGTACCAGCAGCATGACAGGGAGACTCACTGAAGCTTTCTTT. The chain is built from TRBV5-5 and TRBJ1-1, with TRBD1 matching over 7 bases. The CDR3 is 14 residues long. Germline values: CDR1 SGHKS, CDR2 YYEKEE (reference sequence).

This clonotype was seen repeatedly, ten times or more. CDR3 coding DNA: TGCAGTGCTAGCCTAGCGGGAGGGGGATCCTACGAGCAGTACTTC. This codes for CSASLAGGGSYEQYF. The V gene is TRBV20-1, the J gene TRBJ2-7; TRBD2 matches at 12 bases. The CDR3 totals 15 residues. Per the germline V gene, CDR1 is DFQATT and CDR2 is SNEGSKA (reference sequence). Trimming removed 3 bases from V and 1 base from J; junction bases left unmatched: 4.

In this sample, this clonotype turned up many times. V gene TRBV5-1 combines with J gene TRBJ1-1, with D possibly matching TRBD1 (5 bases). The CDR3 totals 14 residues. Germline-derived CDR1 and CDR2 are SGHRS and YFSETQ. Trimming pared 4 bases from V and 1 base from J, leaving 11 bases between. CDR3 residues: CASSRDGSNTEAFF. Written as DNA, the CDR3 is TGCGCCAGCAGCCGGGACGGCTCGAACACTGAAGCTTTCTTT.

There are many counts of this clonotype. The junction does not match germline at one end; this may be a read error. The DNA for the CDR3 is TGTGCTAGCAGCGAAGGGACAGGCTTCCAAGAAGAGACCCAGTACTTC. Residues: CASSEGTGFQEETQYF. The rearrangement links TRBV7-7 to TRBJ2-5; 8 positions agree with TRBD1. CDR1 is SSHAT and CDR2 is FNYEAQ in the germline V gene (reference sequence). CDR3 length: 16 residues.

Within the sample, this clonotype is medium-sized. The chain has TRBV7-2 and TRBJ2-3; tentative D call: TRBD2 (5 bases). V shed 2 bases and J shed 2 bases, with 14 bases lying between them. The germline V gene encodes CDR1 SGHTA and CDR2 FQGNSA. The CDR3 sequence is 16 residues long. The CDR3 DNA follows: TGTGCCAGCAGCTTATCAGCCTACCGGGACACAGATACGCAGTATTTT. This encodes CASSLSAYRDTDTQYF.

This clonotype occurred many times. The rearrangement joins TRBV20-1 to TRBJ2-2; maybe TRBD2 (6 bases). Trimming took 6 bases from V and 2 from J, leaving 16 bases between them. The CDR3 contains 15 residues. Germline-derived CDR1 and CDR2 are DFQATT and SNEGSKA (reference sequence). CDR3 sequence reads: CSAHSRETNTGELFF. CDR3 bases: TGCAGTGCCCACTCGCGGGAAACTAACACCGGGGAGCTGTTTTTT.